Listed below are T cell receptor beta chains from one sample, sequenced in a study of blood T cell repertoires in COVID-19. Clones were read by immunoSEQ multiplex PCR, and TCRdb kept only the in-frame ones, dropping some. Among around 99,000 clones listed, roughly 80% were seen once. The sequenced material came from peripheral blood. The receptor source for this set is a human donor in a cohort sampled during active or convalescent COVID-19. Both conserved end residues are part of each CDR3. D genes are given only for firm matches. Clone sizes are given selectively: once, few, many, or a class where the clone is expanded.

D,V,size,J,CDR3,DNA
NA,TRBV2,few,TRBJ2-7,CASSLESRPPGEQYF,TGTGCCTCTAGCCTGGAGAGCAGGCCCCCGGGGGAGCAGTACTTC
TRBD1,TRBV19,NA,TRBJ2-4,CASMGRDRVSFGAKNIQYF,TGTGCCAGTATGGGTCGGGACAGGGTTAGCTTTGGAGCCAAAAACATTCAGTACTTC
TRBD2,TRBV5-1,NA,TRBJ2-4,CASSLAGGDIQYF,TGCGCCAGCAGCTTGGCTGGGGGGGACATTCAGTACTTC
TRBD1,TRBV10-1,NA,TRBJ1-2,CASGGQGDANYGYTF,TGCGCCAGCGGGGGACAGGGGGATGCTAACTATGGCTACACCTTC
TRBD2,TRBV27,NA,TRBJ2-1,CASSSELSGSAYNEQFF,TGTGCCAGCAGTTCCGAACTTAGCGGGAGCGCTTACAATGAGCAGTTCTTC
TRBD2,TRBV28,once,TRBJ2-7,CASSSHFLPSGITLTNYEQYF,TGTGCCAGCAGTTCCCATTTTTTGCCTAGCGGGATCACCCTTACTAATTACGAGCAGTACTTC
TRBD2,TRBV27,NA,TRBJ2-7,CASSPGLDSYEQYF,TGTGCCAGCAGTCCCGGACTAGACTCCTACGAGCAGTACTTC
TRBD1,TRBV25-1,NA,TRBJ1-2,CASSDPAGGHKGYTF,TGTGCCAGCAGTGACCCCGCAGGGGGCCATAAAGGCTACACCTTC
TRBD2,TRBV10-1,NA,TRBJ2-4,CASSETSGVSKNIQYF,TGCGCCAGCAGTGAGACTAGCGGGGTATCCAAAAACATTCAGTACTTC
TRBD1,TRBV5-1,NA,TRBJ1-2,CASSPLGGPGGGYGYTF,TGCGCCAGCAGCCCACTAGGTGGGCCAGGGGGTGGCTATGGCTACACCTTC
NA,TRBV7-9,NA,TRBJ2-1,CASRDGTPGPGGQFF,TGTGCCAGCAGAGACGGGACACCGGGCCCGGGTGGGCAGTTCTTC